Listed below are T cell receptor beta chains from one sample, sequenced in a study of T cell repertoires in cytomegalovirus infection. Each CDR3 protein is one row after TCRdb ran MiXCR on the reads. The profile shows 200,000 to 300,000 distinct CDR3 sequences, around 9% of them singletons. Input material: PBMCs. These receptors were obtained from a human donor in good health (CMV status not recorded). Some clones in this sample may be carry-over from other donors' samples. CDR3s include the opening cysteine and the closing phenylalanine or tryptophan. The D gene is left open where the match is weak. Expanded clones get a size class; other rows say once, few or many, or leave the size out.

TGTGCCATCAGTGTGGGGGGGGATAATCAGCCCCAGCATTTT | CAISVGGDNQPQHF | TRBJ1-5 | TRBV10-3 | many | NA
TGTGCCAGCAGCTTGCCAGGGGTGCGAAACGAGCAGTACTTC | CASSLPGVRNEQYF | TRBJ2-7 | TRBV5-5 | many | NA
TGTGCCAGCAGCCAAGATATGACAGGGTATCAGCCCCAGCATTTT | CASSQDMTGYQPQHF | TRBJ1-5 | TRBV3-1 | few | TRBD1
TGTGCCTGGAGTCTGGGTCAGGCCAAAGAGACCCAGTACTTC | CAWSLGQAKETQYF | TRBJ2-5 | TRBV30 | few | NA
TGTGCCAGCAGCCAAGAACAGGGGAAGGATGGCTACACCTTC | CASSQEQGKDGYTF | TRBJ1-2 | TRBV4-2 | NA | TRBD1
TGTGCCAGCAGTTTAGTGGGGGCAGGGGGCCGGGAGCAGTTCTTC | CASSLVGAGGREQFF | TRBJ2-1 | TRBV12-3/TRBV12-4 | many | TRBD1
TGTGCCAGCTCACCACTGGGGGCGGATGAGCAGTTCTTC | CASSPLGADEQFF | TRBJ2-1 | TRBV18 | NA | NA
TGTGCCAGCAGCTCGGGGACTAGGTTTAGCAATGAGCAGTTCTTC | CASSSGTRFSNEQFF | TRBJ2-1 | TRBV7-2 | many | TRBD2
TGTGCCAGCAGCTTCACCGACAGGGAACCAGATACGCAGTATTTT | CASSFTDREPDTQYF | TRBJ2-3 | TRBV5-6 | few | TRBD1
TGTGCCAGTAGTATAAAGGGCGGACAGGGGACTTACAATGAGCAGTTCTTC | CASSIKGGQGTYNEQFF | TRBJ2-1 | TRBV19 | few | TRBD1
TGTGCCAGCAGCCAACAGGAGACTGGTACTCGGCGTAATTCACCCCTCCACTTT | CASSQQETGTRRNSPLHF | TRBJ1-6 | TRBV3-1 | few | NA
TGTGCCAGCGATAGCACAGGGGGAAGCAATCAGCCCCAGCATTTT | CASDSTGGSNQPQHF | TRBJ1-5 | TRBV28 | many | TRBD1
TGTGCCAGCAGCCCACGTTCCGGGACAGGGAGCGGCTACACCTTC | CASSPRSGTGSGYTF | TRBJ1-2 | TRBV7-2 | many | TRBD1